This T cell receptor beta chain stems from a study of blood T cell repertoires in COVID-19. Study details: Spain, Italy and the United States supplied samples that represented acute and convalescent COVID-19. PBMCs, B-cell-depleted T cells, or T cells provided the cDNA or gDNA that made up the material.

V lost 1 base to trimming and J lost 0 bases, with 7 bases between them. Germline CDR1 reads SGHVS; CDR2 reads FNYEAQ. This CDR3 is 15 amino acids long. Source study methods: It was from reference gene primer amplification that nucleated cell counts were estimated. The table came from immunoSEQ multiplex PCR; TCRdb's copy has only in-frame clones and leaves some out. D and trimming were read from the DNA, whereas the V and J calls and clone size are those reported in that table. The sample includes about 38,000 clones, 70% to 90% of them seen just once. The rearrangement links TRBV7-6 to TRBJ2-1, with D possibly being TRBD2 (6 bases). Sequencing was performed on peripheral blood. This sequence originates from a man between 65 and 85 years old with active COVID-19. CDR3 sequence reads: CASSLVGGSYNEQFF. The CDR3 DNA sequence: TGTGCCAGCAGCTTAGTGGGGGGCTCCTACAATGAGCAGTTCTTC. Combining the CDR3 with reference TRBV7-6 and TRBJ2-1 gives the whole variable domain GAGVSQSPRYKVTKRGQDVALRCDPISGHVSLYWYRQALGQGPEFLTYFNYEAQQDKSGLPNDRFSAERPEGSISTLTIQRTEQRDSAMYRCASSLVGGSYNEQFFGPGTRLTVL.